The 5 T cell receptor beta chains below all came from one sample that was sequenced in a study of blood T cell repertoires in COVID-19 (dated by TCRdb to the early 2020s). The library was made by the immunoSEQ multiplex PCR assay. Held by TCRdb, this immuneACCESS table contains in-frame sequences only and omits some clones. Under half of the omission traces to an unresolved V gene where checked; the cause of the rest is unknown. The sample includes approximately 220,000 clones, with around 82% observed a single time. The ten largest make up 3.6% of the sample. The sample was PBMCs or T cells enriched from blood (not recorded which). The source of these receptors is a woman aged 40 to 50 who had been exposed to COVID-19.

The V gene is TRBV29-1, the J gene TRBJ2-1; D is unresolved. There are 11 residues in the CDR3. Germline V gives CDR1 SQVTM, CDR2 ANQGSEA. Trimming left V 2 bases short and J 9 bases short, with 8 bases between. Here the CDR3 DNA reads TGCAGCGTTGAATACGTCAGTGAGCAGTTCTTC. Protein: CSVEYVSEQFF.

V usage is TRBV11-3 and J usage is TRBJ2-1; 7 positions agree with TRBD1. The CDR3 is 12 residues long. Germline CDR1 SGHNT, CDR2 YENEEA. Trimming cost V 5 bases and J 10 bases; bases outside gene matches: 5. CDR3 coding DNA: TGTGCCAGCAGCCGAAACAGGGGAGAGCAGTTCTTC. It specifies CASSRNRGEQFF. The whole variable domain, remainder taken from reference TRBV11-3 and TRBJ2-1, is EAGVVQSPRYKIIEKKQPVAFWCNPISGHNTLYWYLQNLGQGPELLIRYENEEAVDDSQLPKDRFSAERLKGVDSTLKIQPAELGDSAVYLCASSRNRGEQFFGPGTRLTVL.

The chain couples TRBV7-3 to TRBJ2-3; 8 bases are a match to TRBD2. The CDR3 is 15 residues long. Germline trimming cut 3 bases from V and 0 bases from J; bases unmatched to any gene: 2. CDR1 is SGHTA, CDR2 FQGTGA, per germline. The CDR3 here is CASSFRGGSTDTQYF. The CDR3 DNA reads TGTGCCAGCAGCTTTCGGGGGGGTAGCACAGATACGCAGTATTTT.

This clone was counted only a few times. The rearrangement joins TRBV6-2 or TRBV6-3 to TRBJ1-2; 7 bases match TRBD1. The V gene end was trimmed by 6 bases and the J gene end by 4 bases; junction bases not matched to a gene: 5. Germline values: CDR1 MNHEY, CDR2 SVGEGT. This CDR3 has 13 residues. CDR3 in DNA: TGTGCCAGCAGCGGGACAGCGACCTATGGCTACACCTTC. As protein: CASSGTATYGYTF.

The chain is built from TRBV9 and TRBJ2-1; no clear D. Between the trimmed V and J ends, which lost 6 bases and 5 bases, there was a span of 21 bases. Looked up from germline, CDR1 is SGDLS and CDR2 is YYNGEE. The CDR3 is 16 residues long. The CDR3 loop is CASTKSGSLGNNEQFF. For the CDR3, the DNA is TGTGCCAGCACCAAGAGTGGGTCGCTAGGCAACAATGAGCAGTTCTTC.